Presented here are 23 T cell receptor beta chains from one specimen sequenced in a study of liver allograft versus peripheral blood T cells. Looking at the study overall: Intrahepatic T cell receptor repertoires from transplanted livers were compared against repertoires in recipients' peripheral blood.

TCRdb reprocessed the reads with MiXCR, giving one entry per CDR3 protein. The sample has about 110 distinct CDR3 sequences, about 20% seen once; the top ten hold about three fifths. Receptor source: a human patient who had a liver transplant. These T cells may partly come from the graft donor.

This clonotype is hyperexpanded. The chain employs TRBV12-3 or TRBV12-4 and TRBJ1-5; the D gene is possibly TRBD1 (5 bases). Trimming stripped 1 base from V and 3 bases from J, with 16 bases between. The CDR3 is 17 amino acids. In nucleotides, the CDR3 is TGTGCCAGCAGTTTAGGGCAGGGCAGGACTTTCAATCAGCCCCAGCATTTT. As protein: CASSLGQGRTFNQPQHF.

By frequency in the sample, this clonotype is large. This chain connects TRBV19 to TRBJ1-6; 9 bases agree with TRBD1. Trimming took 5 bases from V and 10 from J; bases not matched to a gene: 15. The germline V gene has CDR1 LNHDA and CDR2 SQIVND (reference sequence). The CDR3 extends over 17 amino acids. The CDR3 nucleotides are TGTGCCAGTAGTTTAATCCGGACAGGGGCATGGGGATCACCCCTCCACTTT. Its protein is CASSLIRTGAWGSPLHF. Full variable domain (rest looked up from reference TRBV19 and TRBJ1-6): DGGITQSPKYLFRKEGQNVTLSCEQNLNHDAMYWYRQDPGQGLRLIYYSQIVNDFQKGDIAEGYSVSREKKESFPLTVTSAQKNPTAFYLCASSLIRTGAWGSPLHFGNGTRLTVT.

V is TRBV29-1 and J is TRBJ2-1; possible D gene TRBD2, 7 bases. CDR1 is SQVTM and CDR2 is ANQGSEA in the germline V gene. Trimming took off 1 base at V and 5 bases at J, with 12 bases between the two ends. This CDR3 is built from 14 residues. The CDR3 spells CSVEGGGPHNEQFF. As DNA, the CDR3 is TGCAGCGTTGAAGGGGGGGGCCCTCACAATGAGCAGTTCTTC.

By proportion, this clonotype is hyperexpanded (1% or more). The chain joins TRBV20-1 to TRBJ2-7; tentatively, D is TRBD1 (5 bases). Trimming shortened V by 0 bases and J by 3 bases, and 15 bases separated the two germline ends. CDR3 size: 15 residues. Per the germline V gene, CDR1 is DFQATT and CDR2 is SNEGSKA (reference sequence). The CDR3 DNA reads TGCAGTGCTAGAGATTATGACAGTACACTCTACGAGCAGTACTTC. Its protein is CSARDYDSTLYEQYF.

This clonotype was seen a few times. The CDR3 region has the DNA TGTGCCAGCAGTTCGGACTTCGGCGAGCAGCCCCAGCATTTT. Translation: CASSSDFGEQPQHF. This chain joins TRBV6-5 and TRBJ1-5, with unresolved D. The CDR3 totals 14 residues. Per germline, CDR1 MNHEY and CDR2 SVGAGI. Trimming removed 4 bases from V and 7 bases from J, with 14 bases in between.

This clonotype was observed a handful of times. V and J are TRBV10-3 and TRBJ2-1; unclear D gene. V gave up 3 bases and J gave up 4 bases, with 7 bases separating them. The CDR3 consists of 13 residues. The germline CDR1 and CDR2 sequences are ENHRY and SYGVKD. The CDR3: CAISDGRYNEQFF. DNA of the CDR3: TGTGCCATCAGTGATGGCAGGTACAATGAGCAGTTCTTC.

This clonotype turned up a few times. For the CDR3, the DNA is TGCAGCGTCTTGATAGGTATCGGGGGCAATCAGCCCCAGCATTTT. Its translation: CSVLIGIGGNQPQHF. The chain carries TRBV29-1 and TRBJ1-5; D gene uncertain. The CDR3 sequence is 15 residues long. V gave up 6 bases and J gave up 2 bases, with 17 bases separating them. Looked up from germline, CDR1 is SQVTM and CDR2 is ANQGSEA.

This clonotype was observed a handful of times. CDR3 bases: TGTGCCAGCAGTAAGGACAGCGATATGCAAAAACTGTTTTTT. Translation: CASSKDSDMQKLFF. The J gene is TRBJ1-4, the V gene TRBV6-1, with D tentatively TRBD1 (6 bases). V shed 5 bases and J shed 9 bases, with 16 bases lying between them. Germline V lookup: CDR1 MNHNS, CDR2 SASEGT. CDR3 length: 14 residues.

This chain's CDR3 is CASSLGQGANEKLFF. In DNA, the CDR3 is TGTGCCAGCAGCTTAGGGCAGGGTGCTAATGAAAAACTGTTTTTT. This chain joins TRBV7-9 and TRBJ1-4, with D tentatively TRBD1 (5 bases). V gave up 1 base and J gave up 3 bases, with 9 bases separating them. CDR1 SEHNR and CDR2 FQNEAQ come from the germline V gene (reference sequence). The CDR3 has 15 amino acids.

By its share, this clonotype is hyperexpanded. The chain links TRBV14 to TRBJ2-3; TRBD1 or TRBD2 may be the D gene (5 bases each). Germline V gene data show CDR1 as SGHDN and CDR2 as FVKESK. The CDR3 runs to 13 residues. Between the trimmed V and J ends, which lost 2 bases and 6 bases, there was a span of 9 bases. The CDR3 loop reads CASSQQGTDTQYF. The DNA of the CDR3 is TGTGCCAGCAGCCAACAAGGGACGGATACGCAGTATTTT.

This clonotype ranks as hyperexpanded (1% or more). The chain recombines TRBV18 with TRBJ2-3; 11 bases match TRBD2. The CDR3 extends over 17 amino acids. CDR1 and CDR2 from the germline V gene are KGHSH and LQKENI. Trimming cost V 5 bases and J 3 bases; bases outside gene matches: 10. The CDR3 coding sequence is TGTGCCAGCTCATCCGGGACTAGCGGCCTTGGGACAGATACGCAGTATTTT. Translated: CASSSGTSGLGTDTQYF.

The CDR3 DNA follows: TGTGCCAGCACCGAACCTTTCACAGGGGCCTACGAGCAGTACTTC. This translates into CASTEPFTGAYEQYF. The J gene is TRBJ2-7, the V gene TRBV6-1; TRBD1 agrees at 7 bases. The trim removed 7 bases at V and 2 bases at J, leaving 11 bases unmatched. Per the germline V gene, CDR1 is MNHNS and CDR2 is SASEGT. This CDR3 has 15 amino acids.

The genes are TRBV11-3 and TRBJ2-2, with TRBD2 matching 8 bases. J was trimmed by 5 bases and V by 3 bases; bases with no gene match: 5. The germline gives CDR1 SGHNT, CDR2 YENEEA. The CDR3 has 15 amino acids. CDR3 sequence: CASSLGGGRTGELFF. The CDR3 DNA follows: TGTGCCAGCAGCTTGGGCGGGGGGCGGACCGGGGAGCTGTTTTTT.

This clonotype is termed hyperexpanded. The chain uses TRBV5-6 and TRBJ1-4; 9 bases fit TRBD1. Trimming at V came to 4 bases and at J to 6 bases, leaving 7 bases not matched to a gene. CDR3 length: 15 amino acids. The germline V gene encodes CDR1 SGHDT and CDR2 YYEEEE. CDR3 nucleotides: TGTGCCAGCAGCCCAACCGGGACAGGGTATGAAAAACTGTTTTTT. It encodes CASSPTGTGYEKLFF.

In DNA, the CDR3 is TGCGCCAGCAGCGACAGGGTAGGAGAAAATTCACCCCTCCACTTT. Residues: CASSDRVGENSPLHF. The chain couples TRBV5-1 to TRBJ1-6, with 7 bases fitting TRBD1. After removal of 4 bases from V and 7 bases from J, the junction contained 8 bases not matched to a gene. Germline V gene data show CDR1 as SGHRS and CDR2 as YFSETQ. This CDR3 spans 15 amino acids. Variable domain in full (rest from reference TRBV5-1 and TRBJ1-6): KAGVTQTPRYLIKTRGQQVTLSCSPISGHRSVSWYQQTPGQGLQFLFEYFSETQRNKGNFPGRFSGRQFSNSRSEMNVSTLELGDSALYLCASSDRVGENSPLHFGNGTRLTVT.

The chain recombines TRBV5-6 with TRBJ2-3; 7 bases are a match to TRBD1. The CDR3 has 14 amino acids. Losses at the gene ends were 5 bases for V and 4 bases for J; bases not matched to a gene: 7. Looked up from germline, CDR1 is SGHDT and CDR2 is YYEEEE. CDR3 nucleotide sequence: TGTGCCAGCAGAACAGGGGCCAGGCCAGATACGCAGTATTTT. It specifies CASRTGARPDTQYF.

The chain is built from TRBV15 and TRBJ2-1; maybe TRBD2 (6 bases). The CDR3 extends over 16 amino acids. Germline values: CDR1 LNHNV, CDR2 YYDKDF (reference sequence). The V end lost 6 bases, the J end lost 0 bases, and 15 bases lay between the germline ends. CDR3 sequence: CATRESGESSYNEQFF. CDR3 DNA sequence: TGTGCCACCAGAGAATCGGGAGAGAGCTCCTACAATGAGCAGTTCTTC.

This clonotype is termed hyperexpanded. This chain connects TRBV6-5 to TRBJ1-1, with D hard to call. Germline V gene sequence: CDR1 MNHEY, CDR2 SVGAGI. The CDR3 has 12 residues. The V end lost 8 bases, the J end lost 6 bases, and 13 bases lay between the germline ends. In DNA, the CDR3 is TGTGCCAGCCGTTCGATGGGTCCTGAAGCTTTCTTT. Encoded protein: CASRSMGPEAFF.

Within the sample, this clonotype is large. The rearrangement joins TRBV6-2 or TRBV6-3 to TRBJ2-7; D is undetermined. V was pared by 6 bases and J by 3 bases, with 15 bases between. CDR3 length: 14 amino acids. CDR1 and CDR2 (germline): MNHEY, SVGEGT. The CDR3 DNA follows: TGTGCCAGCAGGGTCGGACCGTCCATCTACGAGCAGTACTTC. Translation gives CASRVGPSIYEQYF.

This clonotype is termed large (0.1 to 1%). The chain is built from TRBV5-6 and TRBJ1-2, with D tentatively TRBD1 (5 bases). The V end lost 0 bases, the J end lost 7 bases, and 16 bases lay between the germline ends. This CDR3 has 15 amino acids. CDR1 and CDR2 from the germline V gene are SGHDT and YYEEEE. CDR3 nucleotides: TGTGCCAGCAGCTTGGAAGCGCGCAGGAGGGGTGGCTACACCTTC. Translation: CASSLEARRRGGYTF.

The V gene is TRBV28, the J gene TRBJ1-5, with D unclear. Deletions cut 3 bases from V and 0 bases from J, with 6 bases between. The germline V gene has CDR1 MDHEN and CDR2 SYDVKM. The CDR3 sequence is 14 residues long. The CDR3 nucleotides are TGTGCCAGCAGTTTCGCACATAGCAATCAGCCCCAGCATTTT. It specifies CASSFAHSNQPQHF.

V gene TRBV29-1 combines with J gene TRBJ1-4; 7 bases fit TRBD1. CDR3 length: 15 amino acids. Germline V CDR1 and CDR2: SQVTM, ANQGSEA. V shed 4 bases, J shed 8 bases, and the junction held 13 bases outside the gene matches. This chain's CDR3 is CSVAPQGVIGEKLFF. CDR3 nucleotides: TGCAGCGTTGCTCCCCAGGGGGTCATAGGGGAAAAACTGTTTTTT.

The chain joins TRBV7-9 to TRBJ2-2, with a possible D match to TRBD2 (6 bases). Trimming stripped 5 bases from V and 9 bases from J, with 16 bases between. The CDR3 has 14 residues. Germline loops: CDR1 SEHNR, CDR2 FQNEAQ (reference sequence). CDR3 bases: TGTGCCAGCAGCCGGGACTCCATGCTCCGGGAGCTGTTTTTT. It specifies CASSRDSMLRELFF.